Below are 9 T cell receptor beta chains sequenced from a single sample in a study of T-cell reconstitution after alpha-beta-depleted transplantation in children. Researchers prepared the TCRbeta library using unique molecular identifiers, the study reports. TCRdb re-analysed the PCR reads in MiXCR, keeping a single row per CDR3 protein. The table has about 580,000 distinct CDR3 sequences, 20% to 25% seen once; the top ten hold around 14%. The specimen was PBMCs, mostly from graft donor cells, collected 360 days after TCRalphabeta/CD19-depleted stem cell transplant. The receptors here all came from a boy in the first two years of life who had a stem cell transplant for acute myeloid leukemia, so the T cells may come from the graft donor.

This clonotype was seen many times. As DNA, the CDR3 is TGTGCCAGCAGTGACCGGGGTTTTAATTCACCCCTCCACTTT. Encoded protein: CASSDRGFNSPLHF. The chain has TRBV2 and TRBJ1-6; D is unresolved. Looked up from germline, CDR1 is SNHLY and CDR2 is FYNNEI. Trimming removed 3 bases from V and 6 bases from J, with 9 bases in between. This CDR3 is built from 14 residues.

This clonotype was seen more than once but under ten times. The chain employs TRBV10-3 and TRBJ1-4, with 7 nucleotides matching TRBD1. V dropped 6 bases and J dropped 7; count of bases not matched to a gene: 8. The germline CDR1 and CDR2 sequences are ENHRY and SYGVKD. The CDR3 loop spans 14 amino acids. CDR3 residues: CAISSGTAGEKLFF. The CDR3 DNA sequence: TGTGCCATCAGCTCCGGGACAGCAGGTGAAAAACTGTTTTTT.

The genes are TRBV18 and TRBJ2-5; 9 nucleotides match TRBD2. In germline, CDR1 is KGHSH, CDR2 LQKENI. V gave up 11 bases and J gave up 5 bases; unmatched junction bases: 9. The CDR3 runs 13 residues. The CDR3 DNA is TGTGCCGGCGCTAGCGGGGATCGGGAGACCCAGTACTTC. Its protein product is CAGASGDRETQYF.

Many counts were recorded for this clonotype. The J gene is TRBJ2-1, the V gene TRBV4-3, with D unclear. V gave up 3 bases and J gave up 3 bases, with 15 bases separating them. Germline CDR1 and CDR2: LGHNA and YSLEER. This CDR3 spans 16 amino acids. Here the CDR3 DNA reads TGCGCCAGCAGCCAGGTATGGCAGCGAGTCTACAATGAGCAGTTCTTC. It codes for CASSQVWQRVYNEQFF.

The V and J genes are TRBV20-1 and TRBJ2-5; TRBD2 might be the D (6 bases). The CDR3 is 16 residues long. V was pared by 6 bases and J by 0 bases, with 20 bases between. The germline V gene has CDR1 DFQATT and CDR2 SNEGSKA (reference sequence). The CDR3 region has the DNA TGCAGTGCCCCGTCGATTCGGGGGAAGGACCAAGAGACCCAGTACTTC. This codes for CSAPSIRGKDQETQYF.

The V gene is TRBV27, the J gene TRBJ1-4; D ambiguous. Germline CDR1 reads MNHEY; CDR2 reads SMNVEV (reference sequence). The ends were cut back, 0 bases at V and 3 bases at J, with 11 bases in the middle. The CDR3 totals 16 residues. The CDR3 spells CASSLSRYRSNEKLFF. CDR3 sequence (DNA): TGTGCCAGCAGTTTATCCCGATATCGGTCTAATGAAAAACTGTTTTTT.

This rearrangement joins TRBV7-2 to TRBJ2-7; 8 positions match TRBD1. The CDR3 consists of 14 residues. Trimming removed 2 bases from V and 5 bases from J; junction bases left unmatched: 5. Per the germline V gene, CDR1 is SGHTA and CDR2 is FQGNSA. Written as DNA, the CDR3 is TGTGCCAGCAGCTTAAAAGGACAGGGCAACGAGCAGTACTTC. Protein: CASSLKGQGNEQYF.

This clonotype was found a few times. The rearrangement joins TRBV20-1 to TRBJ1-6; D perhaps matches TRBD1 (5 bases). Germline CDR1 is DFQATT and CDR2 is SNEGSKA (reference sequence). Deletions cut 4 bases from V and 6 bases from J, with 10 bases between. The CDR3 is 13 amino acids. The DNA for the CDR3 is TGCAGTGCTATTGGGCAGGGTAATTCACCCCTCCACTTT. As protein: CSAIGQGNSPLHF.

There are a few counts of this clonotype. The chain carries TRBV7-2 and TRBJ1-3; 8 bases fit TRBD1. Trimming took 3 bases from V and 0 from J; bases not matched to a gene: 7. The germline gives CDR1 SGHTA, CDR2 FQGNSA. The CDR3 totals 17 residues. DNA of the CDR3: TGTGCCAGCAGCTTGGGGACAGGCCCCAGCTCTGGAAACACCATATATTTT. Protein: CASSLGTGPSSGNTIYF.